The entry below gives a single TCR beta chain sequence along with its context. The authors' processing: The authors estimated nucleated cell counts from reference gene primer amplification. Some clones are missing from TCRdb's copy, which holds only in-frame ones; the method was immunoSEQ multiplex PCR. That table gives V, J and clone size, and the DNA gave D and trimming. The sample yields 75,000 to 95,000 clones, over 75% seen once. These data belong to a study of blood T cell repertoires in COVID-19. Study summary: The samples span acute and convalescent COVID-19 from the United States, Italy and Spain. Sources were T cells, B-cell-depleted T cells, or PBMCs; the material itself was cDNA or gDNA.

Germline CDR1 MNHEY, CDR2 SVGAGI. This CDR3 contains 11 residues. The ends were cut back, 8 bases at V and 10 bases at J, with 12 bases in the middle. The source of this sequence is a woman of 80 years or more with acute or convalescent COVID-19. The sample was peripheral blood. The chain couples TRBV6-5 to TRBJ2-1, with a possible D match to TRBD2 (5 bases). As DNA, the CDR3 is TGTGCCAGCGGGAGAGCGGAGGAGCAGTTCTTC. Translated, it gives CASGRAEEQFF.